A selection of T cell receptor beta chains follows, all from one sample in a study of cytomegalovirus exposure and HLA in healthy donors. Using immunoSEQ multiplex PCR, the repertoire was profiled, and TCRdb retains in-frame clones only, with some absent. The table has 89,000 or so clones, over 70% seen once. The sequenced sample was PBMCs. These receptors originate from a boy aged 5-17 years in good health and CMV-seronegative. Each CDR3 is given with its conserved first and last residue. Each record gives: D gene, V gene, clone size, J gene, CDR3 DNA, CDR3 protein. The D gene is left open where the match is weak. Some rows mark clone size as missing; the rest say once, few, many or name a class of expanded clone.

.,TRBV27,.,TRBJ2-4,TGTGCCAGCACCCGGGGGGCGGGGGACATTCAGTACTTC,CASTRGAGDIQYF
.,TRBV27,.,TRBJ2-1,TGTGCCAGCAGTCTCGGCCGGGACACCAAGCAGTTCTTC,CASSLGRDTKQFF
TRBD1,TRBV11-2,.,TRBJ1-1,TGTGCCAGCAGGGGGACAGGGGAAAACTCGAACACTGAAGCTTTCTTT,CASRGTGENSNTEAFF
TRBD1,TRBV5-1,.,TRBJ2-7,TGCGCCAGCAGCCCCGAAACAGGGGGATGGGGGCAGTACTTC,CASSPETGGWGQYF
TRBD2,TRBV5-4,.,TRBJ2-5,TGTGCCAGCAGCTTGGAAGGGACTAACCAAGAGACCCAGTACTTC,CASSLEGTNQETQYF
.,TRBV2,once,TRBJ1-5,TGTGCCAGCAGTGAGTACGGGGGCAATCAGCCCCAGCATTTT,CASSEYGGNQPQHF
TRBD1,TRBV7-2,.,TRBJ1-1,TGTGCCAGCAGGGGGACAGGGGTTTGGAACACTGAAGCTTTCTTT,CASRGTGVWNTEAFF
.,TRBV5-1,.,TRBJ2-7,TGCGCCAGCAGCTTGAACAGGGCCTACGAGCAGTACTTC,CASSLNRAYEQYF
.,TRBV10-3,few,TRBJ1-5,TGTGCCATCAGTGAGTCGCCACCTGCGGGTCAGCCCCAGCATTTT,CAISESPPAGQPQHF
.,TRBV29-1,.,TRBJ1-1,TGCAGCGTTGATACAGATAACACTGAAGCTTTCTTT,CSVDTDNTEAFF
.,TRBV11-2,.,TRBJ1-6,TGTGCCAGCAGCCCTCCGGTACCTACTAATTCACCCCTCCACTTT,CASSPPVPTNSPLHF
.,TRBV5-4,.,TRBJ2-1,TGTGCCAGCAGCATTAGCGGCAATGAGCAGTTCTTC,CASSISGNEQFF
.,TRBV27,.,TRBJ1-6,TGTGCCAGCAGTTTAAACGGAGGCAAGCCCCTCCACTTT,CASSLNGGKPLHF
.,TRBV4-1,.,TRBJ1-1,TGCGCCAGCAGCCAAGGGGGAAGGGGAAGGAACACTGAAGCTTTCTTT,CASSQGGRGRNTEAFF
TRBD1,TRBV28,.,TRBJ1-2,TGTGCCAGCCGACAGGGAATCTATGGCTACACCTTC,CASRQGIYGYTF
.,TRBV25-1,.,TRBJ2-1,TGTGCCAGCAGTGAGCAGGGGAGCTCCTACAATGAGCAGTTCTTC,CASSEQGSSYNEQFF
TRBD1,TRBV25-1,.,TRBJ1-2,TGTGCCAGCAGTGACGATCGGACAGGGGGCTTTGGCTACACCTTC,CASSDDRTGGFGYTF
.,TRBV11-2,.,TRBJ1-2,TGTGCCAGCAGCTTAGGGCAGTCCTATGGCTACACCTTC,CASSLGQSYGYTF
.,TRBV7-9,.,TRBJ1-1,TGTGCCAGCAGGGACAGCATGAACACTGAAGCTTTCTTT,CASRDSMNTEAFF
TRBD2,TRBV29-1,.,TRBJ2-1,TGCAGCGTTGAATTTTTAGGGACTAGCCCCTACAATGAGCAGTTCTTC,CSVEFLGTSPYNEQFF
TRBD1,TRBV5-1,.,TRBJ1-1,TGCGCCAGCAGCCCAGGGGGAGGGAACACTGAAGCTTTCTTT,CASSPGGGNTEAFF
.,TRBV28,.,TRBJ1-3,TGTGCCAGCAGCGCCGGGACTCCCGGGGGAAACACCATATATTTT,CASSAGTPGGNTIYF
.,TRBV29-1,.,TRBJ2-7,TGCAGCGTTAACAGAAACTACGAGCAGTACTTC,CSVNRNYEQYF
.,TRBV4-1,.,TRBJ1-5,TGCGCCAGCAGCCAAGTCCGGGCGGGCGTTGGGGATAAGCAGCCCCAGCATTTT,CASSQVRAGVGDKQPQHF
TRBD1,TRBV13,.,TRBJ2-7,TGTGCCAGCAGCTTAGCCTCCGGGACAGGGGTTCTCGAGCAGTACTTC,CASSLASGTGVLEQYF
TRBD1,TRBV6-5,few,TRBJ1-2,TGTGCCAGCAGTTACAATATAAGGGACAGGGGGCATGGCTACACCTTC,CASSYNIRDRGHGYTF
TRBD1,TRBV5-6,few,TRBJ2-4,TGTGCCAGCAGCTGGACAGGGAAAAACATTCAGTACTTC,CASSWTGKNIQYF
TRBD1,TRBV29-1,.,TRBJ2-7,TGCAGCTTCAACAGGGGTCCCTACGAGCAGTACTTC,CSFNRGPYEQYF
.,TRBV4-2,few,TRBJ2-7,TGTGCCAGCAGCCAAGCGGGCTCCTACGAGCAGTACTTC,CASSQAGSYEQYF
TRBD2,TRBV5-1,.,TRBJ2-7,TGCGCCAGCAGCGAAGGGACTAGCGGGAGCTACGAGCAGTACTTC,CASSEGTSGSYEQYF
.,TRBV6-4,.,TRBJ2-1,TGTGCCAGCAGTCCTTTAGCCGGGATGCCCTACAATGAGCAGTTCTTC,CASSPLAGMPYNEQFF
TRBD2,TRBV19,.,TRBJ2-1,TGTGCCAGTTCTGGCGGGAGGGCCGATGACAATGAGCAGTTCTTC,CASSGGRADDNEQFF
TRBD1,TRBV5-1,.,TRBJ2-6,TGCGCCAGCAGCGGGGGACAGGGGGCAGGAGGGGCCAACGTCCTGACTTTC,CASSGGQGAGGANVLTF
.,TRBV5-1,.,TRBJ2-7,TGCGCCAGCAGCTCAACGACAGATTCCTACGAGCAGTACTTC,CASSSTTDSYEQYF
.,TRBV28,once,TRBJ1-2,TGTGCCAGCAGTTTCCCCCACAGGGATCGGGCCTATGGCTACACCTTC,CASSFPHRDRAYGYTF
.,TRBV5-6,.,TRBJ2-7,TGTGCCAGCAGCTTGTATCCGACAGCAGAATACGAGCAGTACTTC,CASSLYPTAEYEQYF
.,TRBV7-8,few,TRBJ1-5,TGTGCCAGCAGCCCCACCCGCGCAGGGCAATTTAGCAATCAGCCCCAGCATTTT,CASSPTRAGQFSNQPQHF
.,TRBV30,few,TRBJ2-5,TGTGCCTGGAGTTACGGGTCGGGATTGGGGCAAGAGACCCAGTACTTC,CAWSYGSGLGQETQYF
TRBD2,TRBV5-6,.,TRBJ2-5,TGTGCCAGCAGCACTAGCGGGAGAGCAGAGACCCAGTACTTC,CASSTSGRAETQYF
TRBD1,TRBV4-3,few,TRBJ1-2,TGCGCCAGCAGCCAAGGACAGAACAGGGGATACTATGGCTACACCTTC,CASSQGQNRGYYGYTF
.,TRBV6-4,few,TRBJ1-1,TGTGCCAGCAGTGACTCTGGGGAGCAGACTGAAGCTTTCTTT,CASSDSGEQTEAFF
.,TRBV30,.,TRBJ1-2,TGTGCCTGGAGTGTTTATCGGGGCTACACCTTC,CAWSVYRGYTF
.,TRBV28,few,TRBJ2-5,TGTGCCACGTACCGGAGGGCCGTGGAGACCCAGTACTTC,CATYRRAVETQYF
.,TRBV6-1,once,TRBJ1-2,TGTGCCAGCAATTCTGGGGCCCTTAACTATGGCTACACCTTC,CASNSGALNYGYTF
TRBD2,TRBV6-1,.,TRBJ2-3,TGTGCCAGCAGTGAACTAGCGGGGGGGCAAGATACGCAGTATTTT,CASSELAGGQDTQYF
TRBD1,TRBV28,.,TRBJ1-1,TGTGCCAGCAGTCTCTCTAACAGGGGCACTGAAGCTTTCTTT,CASSLSNRGTEAFF
.,TRBV7-2,few,TRBJ2-7,TGTGCCAGCAGCTCGACGGGTCGGACTACCTCCTACGAGCAGTACTTC,CASSSTGRTTSYEQYF
.,TRBV30,.,TRBJ2-7,TGTGCCTGGAGCCCTACAGGGCAGGGTCGGGACGAGCAGTACTTC,CAWSPTGQGRDEQYF
.,TRBV30,.,TRBJ1-1,TGTGCCTGGAGTGTAGAGGGTAACGCTGAAGCTTTCTTT,CAWSVEGNAEAFF
TRBD1,TRBV7-9,.,TRBJ2-7,TGTGCCAGTAGACAGGGGGAGGCCCGCGAGCAGTACTTC,CASRQGEAREQYF
.,TRBV10-3,.,TRBJ1-1,TGTGCCATCCGAAAGGATTCGGGGAGGACTGAAGCTTTCTTT,CAIRKDSGRTEAFF
.,TRBV25-1,once,TRBJ2-3,TGTGCCAGCAGTGGTATTACAGATACGCAGTATTTT,CASSGITDTQYF
TRBD1,TRBV28,.,TRBJ2-3,TGTGCCAGCAGTTTATCTTCGACAGGGCAGACGCAGTATTTT,CASSLSSTGQTQYF